This T cell receptor beta chain is drawn from a study of immune evolution from preneoplasia to lung adenocarcinoma. Study conclusions and caveats: Compared with EGFR-mutant or double wild-type lesions, KRAS-mutant nodules were more clonal.

Macro-dissection enriched premalignant or tumor cells before nucleic acid extraction. Profiled with immunoSEQ multiplex PCR; TCRdb holds only in-frame clones, not every one. The sample records about 26,000 clones, about three quarters being singletons. In germline, CDR1 is KGHSH, CDR2 LQKENI. This CDR3 contains 14 residues. The V segment lost 6 bases and the J segment 4 bases; nucleotides outside the gene matches: 5. This clone appeared a single time. What it binds is unknown. The clonotype comes from a person aged 55-75 years with invasive lung adenocarcinoma. Some clones in this sample may be carry-over from other donors' samples. The specimen was FFPE invasive lung adenocarcinoma tissue. The chain couples TRBV18 to TRBJ2-1; 8 positions match TRBD2. CDR3 sequence reads: CASSTSGAYNEQFF. In DNA form, the CDR3 reads TGTGCCAGCTCTACTAGCGGAGCTTACAATGAGCAGTTCTTC.